The 29 T cell receptor beta chains in this list originate from one sample, sequenced in a study of blood T cell repertoires in COVID-19 (TCRdb year 2020). Libraries were prepared through the immunoSEQ multiplex PCR assay. TCRdb took this table from immuneACCESS and kept in-frame rearrangements with V and J called. Such tables lack part of the clones; where checked against another copy, unresolved V genes explain under half of the gap, and the rest is unexplained. This sample is represented by 150,000 to 200,000 clones; 85% of them were singletons. The ten largest clones capture roughly 18% of the sample. The sequenced material came from peripheral blood. All receptors derive from a person aged 70 to 85 with COVID-19, enrolled during active disease.

The chain employs TRBV2 and TRBJ1-4; a possible D gene is TRBD1 (5 bases). V shed 1 base and J shed 2 bases, with 14 bases lying between them. The germline V gene has CDR1 SNHLY and CDR2 FYNNEI. This CDR3 region has 17 residues. The CDR3 DNA reads TGTGCCAGCAGTGAAGGATGGTTGGGGGGTACTAATGAAAAACTGTTTTTT. As protein: CASSEGWLGGTNEKLFF.

The V gene is TRBV29-1, the J gene TRBJ2-3; unclear D gene. V was pared by 7 bases and J by 2 bases, with 4 bases between. From germline, CDR1 is SQVTM and CDR2 ANQGSEA. The CDR3 is 10 residues long. Written as DNA, the CDR3 is TGCAGCGCACACACAGATACGCAGTATTTT. This translates into CSAHTDTQYF.

The V gene is TRBV9, the J gene TRBJ2-2; the match to TRBD2 covers 8 bases. This CDR3 has 16 residues. With 1 base clipped from V and 2 bases from J, the junction kept 4 bases outside the gene matches. Germline V lookup: CDR1 SGDLS, CDR2 YYNGEE. The CDR3 DNA sequence: TGTGCCAGCAGCGTAAGCGGGGGAGGCAACACCGGGGAGCTGTTTTTT. Its translation is CASSVSGGGNTGELFF.

The V gene is TRBV19, the J gene TRBJ1-5, with D tentatively TRBD1 (6 bases). Trimming took 8 bases from V and 1 from J, leaving 12 bases between them. The germline CDR1 and CDR2 sequences are LNHDA and SQIVND (reference sequence). This CDR3 contains 14 residues. The CDR3 protein is CASERTVSNQPQHF. The CDR3 DNA is TGTGCCAGTGAAAGGACAGTCAGCAATCAGCCCCAGCATTTT.

The genes are TRBV2 and TRBJ2-7, with D possibly TRBD2 on 6 matching bases. This CDR3 is 18 amino acids long. The V and J ends lost 2 bases and 0 bases respectively, with 20 bases between them. Germline V gives CDR1 SNHLY, CDR2 FYNNEI. The CDR3 reads CASSEYYTGGGSSYEQYF. The CDR3 coding sequence is TGTGCCAGCAGTGAATATTATACTGGTGGAGGGAGCTCCTACGAGCAGTACTTC.

The table lists this clone with a count of one. The chain links TRBV4-3 to TRBJ1-2; D possibly corresponds to TRBD1 (5 bases). V shed 3 bases and J shed 4 bases, with 12 bases lying between them. The germline gives CDR1 LGHNA, CDR2 YSLEER. The CDR3 loop spans 14 amino acids. The CDR3 here is CASSQGEVGYGYTF. Written as DNA, the CDR3 is TGCGCCAGCAGCCAGGGGGAGGTCGGCTATGGCTACACCTTC.

This sequence joins TRBV11-2 and TRBJ2-2; D perhaps matches TRBD1 (5 bases). Germline V gene lookup returns CDR1 SGHAT and CDR2 FQNNGV. Trimming shortened V by 0 bases and J by 0 bases, and 11 bases separated the two germline ends. This CDR3 is built from 17 residues. The DNA for the CDR3 is TGTGCCAGCAGCTTAGATTTTCAGGGTGCGAACACCGGGGAGCTGTTTTTT. Amino acid sequence: CASSLDFQGANTGELFF.

V and J are TRBV9 and TRBJ2-7, with 11 bases fitting TRBD2. The V segment lost 0 bases and the J segment 0 bases; nucleotides outside the gene matches: 2. CDR3 length: 16 residues. Germline CDR1 is SGDLS and CDR2 is YYNGEE. CDR3 in DNA: TGTGCCAGCAGCGTAGGCGGACTAGCGGGCTCCTACGAGCAGTACTTC. Its protein product is CASSVGGLAGSYEQYF.

The genes are TRBV27 and TRBJ2-5; 9 nucleotides line up with TRBD1. The germline gives CDR1 MNHEY, CDR2 SMNVEV (reference sequence). J was trimmed by 7 bases and V by 4 bases; bases with no gene match: 10. The CDR3 has 15 amino acids. CDR3 region: CASSSTGTGWGTQYF. CDR3 in DNA: TGTGCCAGCAGTTCGACCGGGACAGGGTGGGGGACCCAGTACTTC.

In its sample, this clone was seen once. The chain couples TRBV2 to TRBJ2-2; D perhaps matches TRBD1 (5 bases). The CDR3 consists of 15 residues. The germline V gene encodes CDR1 SNHLY and CDR2 FYNNEI. Trimming removed 9 bases at V and 9 bases at J, with 23 bases between. Written as DNA, the CDR3 is TGTGCCAGTGTGGAAAGGGGCCTACCTGGCCGGGAGCTGTTTTTT. Protein sequence: CASVERGLPGRELFF. Drawing the rest from reference TRBV2 and TRBJ2-2, the complete variable domain is EPEVTQTPSHQVTQMGQEVILRCVPISNHLYFYWYRQILGQKVEFLVSFYNNEISEKSEIFDDQFSVERPDGSNFTLKIRSTKLEDSAMYFCASVERGLPGRELFFGEGSRLTVL.

The chain recombines TRBV5-4 with TRBJ2-3; 12 bases align to TRBD2. V shed 2 bases, J shed 0 bases, and the junction held 10 bases outside the gene matches. In germline, CDR1 is SGHNT, CDR2 YYREEE (reference sequence). The length of the CDR3 is 19 residues. The CDR3 loop reads CASSFGRASGGASTDTQYF. The CDR3 DNA reads as TGTGCCAGCAGCTTCGGGCGGGCTAGCGGGGGGGCTAGCACAGATACGCAGTATTTT.

DNA of the CDR3: TGTGCCAGCAGCTTAAAAACCCGGACTAGCGGGTTCTACGAGCAGTACTTC. Its protein is CASSLKTRTSGFYEQYF. The V call is TRBV4-2, the J call TRBJ2-7; 11 bases line up with TRBD2. The CDR3 sequence is 17 residues long. The trim removed 5 bases at V and 3 bases at J, leaving 12 bases unmatched. The germline CDR1 and CDR2 sequences are LGHNA and YNFKEQ.

The V and J genes are TRBV19 and TRBJ2-2; TRBD1 is a possible D gene (6 bases). CDR3 length: 15 amino acids. CDR1 and CDR2 from the germline V gene are LNHDA and SQIVND (reference sequence). The V end lost 4 bases, the J end lost 7 bases, and 16 bases lay between the germline ends. The CDR3 coding sequence is TGTGCCAGTAGTACGGCCACACAGGGCATCGGGGAGCTGTTTTTT. It yields the protein CASSTATQGIGELFF.

The V and J genes are TRBV9 and TRBJ2-7; 13 positions agree with TRBD2. The CDR3 contains 15 residues. Unmatched junction bases numbered 2, after V lost 3 bases and J lost 2 bases. Germline V gene data show CDR1 as SGDLS and CDR2 as YYNGEE. Here the CDR3 DNA reads TGTGCCAGCAGCGCGGGACTAGCGGGAACCTACGAGCAGTACTTC. It is translated as CASSAGLAGTYEQYF. Variable domain in full (rest from reference TRBV9 and TRBJ2-7): DSGVTQTPKHLITATGQRVTLRCSPRSGDLSVYWYQQSLDQGLQFLIQYYNGEERAKGNILERFSAQQFPDLHSELNLSSLELGDSALYFCASSAGLAGTYEQYFGPGTRLTVT.

The gene calls are TRBV19 and TRBJ1-1, with TRBD1 identical over 8 bases. Trimming took 5 bases from V and 5 from J; bases not matched to a gene: 7. This CDR3 has 14 amino acids. The germline gives CDR1 LNHDA, CDR2 SQIVND (reference sequence). The CDR3 loop is CASSSQGGGTEAFF. The CDR3 DNA sequence: TGTGCCAGTAGTTCACAGGGGGGAGGTACTGAAGCTTTCTTT.

The rearrangement joins TRBV5-1 to TRBJ2-6; 8 bases line up with TRBD2. Per the germline V gene, CDR1 is SGHRS and CDR2 is YFSETQ. This CDR3 comprises 18 residues. The V gene end was trimmed by 3 bases and the J gene end by 0 bases; junction bases not matched to a gene: 8. CDR3 protein: CASSYLAGLSSGANVLTF. The CDR3 bases are TGCGCCAGCAGCTACTTAGCGGGGCTGAGCTCTGGGGCCAACGTCCTGACTTTC.

This clone came up once. The J gene is TRBJ2-1, the V gene TRBV4-1; 11 positions match TRBD2. The V gene end was trimmed by 0 bases and the J gene end by 2 bases; junction bases not matched to a gene: 12. The CDR3 is 20 residues long. Germline V lookup: CDR1 MGHRA, CDR2 YSYEKL. The CDR3 bases are TGCGCCAGCAGCCAAGATCAACTACAAAGGGGACTAGCGGCCTACAATGAGCAGTTCTTC. Protein product: CASSQDQLQRGLAAYNEQFF.

The chain links TRBV15 to TRBJ2-1; tentative D call: TRBD2 (5 bases). Germline-derived CDR1 and CDR2 are LNHNV and YYDKDF (reference sequence). CDR3 length: 19 amino acids. Trimming removed 0 bases from V and 0 bases from J, with 18 bases in between. CDR3 residues: CATSRDNDLAPSSYNEQFF. The CDR3 DNA follows: TGTGCCACCAGCAGAGACAATGATCTAGCACCTAGCTCCTACAATGAGCAGTTCTTC. The full variable domain, completed using reference TRBV15 and TRBJ2-1, is DAMVIQNPRYQVTQFGKPVTLSCSQTLNHNVMYWYQQKSSQAPKLLFHYYDKDFNNEADTPDNFQSRRPNTSFCFLDIRSPGLGDTAMYLCATSRDNDLAPSSYNEQFFGPGTRLTVL.

The genes are TRBV10-1 and TRBJ1-6; TRBD1 aligns across 7 bases. CDR1 and CDR2 (germline): WNHNN, SYGVQD (reference sequence). V was clipped by 8 bases and J by 9 bases; unmatched bases: 10. The CDR3 length is 14 residues. This CDR3 is CASPLGQSSSPLHF. In DNA, the CDR3 is TGCGCCAGCCCATTGGGACAGTCTTCTTCACCCCTCCACTTT.

The chain is built from TRBV7-3 and TRBJ2-2; 15 bases are shared with TRBD2. J was trimmed by 2 bases and V by 3 bases; bases with no gene match: 4. Germline-derived CDR1 and CDR2 are SGHTA and FQGTGA. CDR3 length: 18 amino acids. CDR3 sequence reads: CASSFQGLAGGNTGELFF. The CDR3 coding sequence is TGTGCCAGCAGCTTCCAGGGACTAGCGGGGGGAAACACCGGGGAGCTGTTTTTT.

The chain employs TRBV28 and TRBJ2-3, with a possible D match to TRBD1 (5 bases). Between the trimmed V and J ends, which lost 2 bases and 2 bases, there was a span of 11 bases. The CDR3 length is 15 residues. Germline CDR1 and CDR2: MDHEN and SYDVKM. The CDR3 here is CASSLGAGLTDTQYF. The DNA for the CDR3 is TGTGCCAGCAGTTTAGGGGCAGGGCTCACAGATACGCAGTATTTT.

The chain carries TRBV24-1 and TRBJ2-1; 10 nucleotides line up with TRBD2. Germline values: CDR1 KGHDR, CDR2 SFDVKD. Trimming removed 7 bases from V and 9 bases from J; junction bases left unmatched: 8. The CDR3 is 14 amino acids. The CDR3 here is CATRASGGAFEQFF. The CDR3 DNA is TGTGCCACCAGGGCAAGCGGGGGGGCTTTTGAGCAGTTCTTC.

The chain has TRBV5-1 and TRBJ1-2; TRBD1 might be the D (5 bases). The length of the CDR3 is 15 residues. The V end lost 5 bases, the J end lost 4 bases, and 18 bases lay between the germline ends. Per germline, CDR1 SGHRS and CDR2 YFSETQ. CDR3 in amino acids: CASRPSWGLGYGYTF. The CDR3 DNA reads as TGCGCCAGCAGGCCCTCTTGGGGCCTCGGCTATGGCTACACCTTC.

The chain employs TRBV7-9 and TRBJ2-1; D is uncertain. CDR3 length equals 14 residues. Trimming cost V 6 bases and J 5 bases, with 14 bases left between them. Germline V lookup: CDR1 SEHNR, CDR2 FQNEAQ (reference sequence). CDR3 sequence: CASSTLALDNEQFF. Here the CDR3 DNA reads TGTGCCAGCAGTACTTTAGCTCTAGACAATGAGCAGTTCTTC.

V usage is TRBV5-1 and J usage is TRBJ2-5; D is possibly TRBD2 (6 bases). The CDR3 extends over 16 amino acids. Germline V CDR1 and CDR2: SGHRS, YFSETQ. Trimming removed 0 bases at V and 7 bases at J, with 19 bases between. The CDR3 coding sequence is TGCGCCAGCAGCTTGGTCGACCCTAAATCCGGGGGGACCCAGTACTTC. Its protein is CASSLVDPKSGGTQYF.

V is TRBV29-1 and J is TRBJ2-1; 9 nucleotides match TRBD2. Germline V gives CDR1 SQVTM, CDR2 ANQGSEA. The CDR3 totals 13 residues. Trimming removed 4 bases from V and 5 bases from J; junction bases left unmatched: 3. In DNA form, the CDR3 reads TGCAGCGTTGGGCCTAGCGGGGACAATGAGCAGTTCTTC. Its protein product is CSVGPSGDNEQFF.

The gene calls are TRBV28 and TRBJ2-5, with D tentatively TRBD2 (7 bases). Germline CDR1 is MDHEN and CDR2 is SYDVKM. V lost 7 bases and J 9 bases, leaving 21 bases between the germline ends. The CDR3 consists of 14 residues. The CDR3 loop reads CASIISPTRGPQYF. The CDR3 coding sequence is TGTGCCAGCATCATTTCCCCCACGCGGGGGCCCCAGTACTTC.

This clone came up once. This chain connects TRBV10-3 to TRBJ2-7; 10 bases match TRBD1. The CDR3 extends over 17 amino acids. Germline V CDR1 and CDR2: ENHRY, SYGVKD. The junction had 21 bases not matched to a gene; V was cut back by 10 bases and J by 6 bases. The CDR3 region is CATGIDRGLLLAGEQYF. DNA of the CDR3: TGTGCCACCGGAATAGACAGGGGGCTACTACTGGCTGGCGAGCAGTACTTC.

This chain links TRBV3-1 (or the pseudogene TRBV3-2) with TRBJ2-2; maybe TRBD2 (5 bases). The V end was cut by 2 bases, the J end by 7 bases, with 17 bases between. The CDR3 runs 16 residues. CDR1 LGHDT and CDR2 YNNKEL come from the germline V gene (reference sequence). CDR3 coding DNA: TGTGCCAGCAGCCAATTCCTACTAGGCCGGTACGGGGAGCTGTTTTTT. This encodes CASSQFLLGRYGELFF.